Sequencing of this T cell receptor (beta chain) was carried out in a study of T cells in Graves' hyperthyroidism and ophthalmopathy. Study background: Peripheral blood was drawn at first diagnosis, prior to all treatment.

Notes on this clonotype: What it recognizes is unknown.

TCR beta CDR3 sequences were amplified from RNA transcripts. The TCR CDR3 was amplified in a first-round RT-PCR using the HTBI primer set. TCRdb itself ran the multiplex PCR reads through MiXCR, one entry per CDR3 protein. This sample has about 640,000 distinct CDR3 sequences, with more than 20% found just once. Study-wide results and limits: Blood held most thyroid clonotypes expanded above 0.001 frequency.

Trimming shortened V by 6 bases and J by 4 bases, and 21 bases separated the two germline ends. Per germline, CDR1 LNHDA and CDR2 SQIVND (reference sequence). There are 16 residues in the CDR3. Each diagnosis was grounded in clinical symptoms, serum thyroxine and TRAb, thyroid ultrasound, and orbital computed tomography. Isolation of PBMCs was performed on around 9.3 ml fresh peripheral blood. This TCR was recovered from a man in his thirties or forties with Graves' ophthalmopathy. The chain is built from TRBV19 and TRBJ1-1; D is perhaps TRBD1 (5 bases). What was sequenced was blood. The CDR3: CASSTRDSPRGTEAFF. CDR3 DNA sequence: TGTGCCAGTAGCACTCGGGACTCCCCCCGGGGCACTGAAGCTTTCTTT. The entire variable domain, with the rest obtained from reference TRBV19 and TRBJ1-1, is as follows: DGGITQSPKYLFRKEGQNVTLSCEQNLNHDAMYWYRQDPGQGLRLIYYSQIVNDFQKGDIAEGYSVSREKKESFPLTVTSAQKNPTAFYLCASSTRDSPRGTEAFFGQGTRLTVV.